The present T cell receptor beta chain was sequenced within a study of OX40 agonist ivuxolimab in advanced cancers. Study at large: Ivuxolimab was delivered to patients intravenously every 2 weeks at doses spanning 0.01 to 10 mg/kg. Mean age approximately 66 years, range 23 to 79; just over 80% male.

Sequenced by immunoSEQ multiplex PCR; TCRdb stores in-frame clones only, minus some. The table has tens of thousands of clones, 88% seen once. This clonotype was obtained from an adult with an advanced solid tumor such as melanoma, head and neck, liver or kidney cancer. The starting material was CD4+ or CD8+ T cells sorted from blood, obtained in a trial of the OX40 agonist ivuxolimab.

The CDR3 region is CASSIDRNYGYTF. CDR3 in DNA: TGTGCCAGTAGTATCGACAGAAACTATGGCTACACCTTC. This chain joins TRBV19 and TRBJ1-2, with D perhaps matching TRBD1 (5 bases). Trimming removed 3 bases from V and 2 bases from J, with 7 bases in between. The CDR3 spans 13 residues. CDR1 is LNHDA and CDR2 is SQIVND in the germline V gene (reference sequence).